The rows below give T cell receptor beta chains drawn from one sample of a study of identical twins. TCRdb fed the 5' RACE reads into MiXCR, producing one record per CDR3 protein. The sample yields fewer than 900,000 distinct CDR3 sequences, 15% to 20% seen once. These same records also appear under a second study, on T cells expressing NK-cell markers.

The sequenced material came from PBMCs. The receptor set was obtained from a woman aged 18-29 years in good health. Each CDR3 is given with its conserved first and last residue.

V gene: TRBV20-1; CDR3 protein: CSASTGVGEKLFF
V gene: TRBV2; CDR3 protein: CARRGRGGVDDTQYF
V gene: TRBV12-3/TRBV12-4; CDR3 protein: CASSLNRRIKGETQYF
V gene: TRBV9; CDR3 protein: CASSAFGTSGYEQYF
V gene: TRBV3-1; CDR3 protein: CASSQEWWGGYEQYF
V gene: TRBV11-2; CDR3 protein: CASSLVWDGADESSYEQYF
V gene: TRBV29-1; CDR3 protein: CSVQSGPPPYEQYF
V gene: TRBV10-3; CDR3 protein: CAISESRAGGPYEQYF
V gene: TRBV12-3/TRBV12-4; CDR3 protein: CASSLGWLRLEETQYF
V gene: TRBV5-1; CDR3 protein: CASSPTSSTDTQYF
V gene: TRBV6-5; CDR3 protein: CASSYSAGARNEQFF
V gene: TRBV6-2/TRBV6-3; CDR3 protein: CASSYSRDYTGADEQFF
V gene: TRBV12-3/TRBV12-4; CDR3 protein: CASSFSGGGQPQHF
V gene: TRBV6-1; CDR3 protein: CASSPPGDRGNNEQFF
V gene: TRBV6-5; CDR3 protein: CASSYDSFNYGYTF
V gene: TRBV20-1; CDR3 protein: CSAESGSDSYEQYF
V gene: TRBV4-3; CDR3 protein: CASSPFEGPYEQYF
V gene: TRBV6-1; CDR3 protein: CASLRQAANTGELFF
V gene: TRBV12-3/TRBV12-4; CDR3 protein: CASSPGTGKGNTEAFF
V gene: TRBV5-5; CDR3 protein: CASNRAPMAPTGYNEQFF
V gene: TRBV20-1; CDR3 protein: CSARDPRTSGYEQYF
V gene: TRBV20-1; CDR3 protein: CSAGPRDTNTEAFF
V gene: TRBV5-1; CDR3 protein: CASSLDGQLAGEGFF
V gene: TRBV12-3/TRBV12-4; CDR3 protein: CASSLTSGGGETQYF
V gene: TRBV20-1; CDR3 protein: CSRQGVHNEQFF
V gene: TRBV10-3; CDR3 protein: CAISESGSGQGLEQYF
V gene: TRBV7-2; CDR3 protein: CASSLTSVSPNEQFF
V gene: TRBV20-1; CDR3 protein: CSARVRLAYNYEQYF
V gene: TRBV10-3; CDR3 protein: CAISGQGGDYVLSSGANVLTF
V gene: TRBV12-3/TRBV12-4; CDR3 protein: CASSNGGGIEQYF
V gene: TRBV29-1; CDR3 protein: CSVVRVLAGGNEQFF
V gene: TRBV11-3; CDR3 protein: CASSAYGTGGSGYTF
V gene: TRBV20-1; CDR3 protein: CSAGGGNTEAFF
V gene: TRBV20-1; CDR3 protein: CSAHKTGMNTEAFF
V gene: TRBV7-2; CDR3 protein: CASSLLGPDWADTQYF
V gene: TRBV5-1; CDR3 protein: CASTIPGLAGGRTDTQYF
V gene: TRBV7-9; CDR3 protein: CASSRNTDRGGEKLFF
V gene: TRBV11-2; CDR3 protein: CASSFPLAENTGELFF
V gene: TRBV7-9; CDR3 protein: CASSLDPANEQFF
V gene: TRBV5-5; CDR3 protein: CASSLTDEKLFF
V gene: TRBV10-2; CDR3 protein: CASRNRGQAAAGANVLTF
V gene: TRBV5-1; CDR3 protein: CASSLVLDTGELFF
V gene: TRBV7-9; CDR3 protein: CASSPDSRNEKLFF
V gene: TRBV7-9; CDR3 protein: CASSYSGMGNEKLFF
V gene: TRBV5-1; CDR3 protein: CASSLDRSFTGELFF
V gene: TRBV6-5; CDR3 protein: CASSYSSGNTDTQYF